A selection of T cell receptor beta chains follows, all from one sample in a study of blood T cell repertoires in COVID-19. Method: immunoSEQ multiplex PCR; TCRdb's copy keeps in-frame clones and lacks some. The sample holds 56,000 or so clones; about 91% are singletons and the top ten take around 6.9%. Specimen: peripheral blood. These receptors all stem from a man aged 45 to 65 with active COVID-19. CDR3s include the opening cysteine and the closing phenylalanine or tryptophan. The D gene is left open where the match is weak. The size entry is marked missing in some rows and otherwise reads once, few, many or a size class.

TRBV23-1	.	TRBJ1-6	.	CASSQSDARSYNSPLHF	TGCGCCAGCAGTCAATCTGATGCGCGTTCCTATAATTCACCCCTCCACTTT
TRBV5-1	.	TRBJ1-1	.	CASSSIQGYITEAFF	TGCGCCAGCAGCTCAATCCAGGGGTACATAACTGAAGCTTTCTTT
TRBV4-2	TRBD2	TRBJ2-6	.	CASSLRAGVSTGANVLTF	TGTGCCAGCAGCCTAAGAGCGGGAGTTAGCACTGGGGCCAACGTCCTGACTTTC
TRBV11-2	TRBD2	TRBJ2-7	few	CASSQGLAGASYEQYF	TGTGCCAGCAGCCAGGGACTAGCGGGAGCCTCCTACGAGCAGTACTTC
TRBV9	.	TRBJ2-7	once	CASSIGTYYEQYF	TGTGCCAGCAGCATAGGGACTTACTACGAGCAGTACTTC
TRBV10-2	.	TRBJ2-1	.	CASSERVLSGNEQFF	TGCGCCAGCAGTGAGCGGGTTTTAAGTGGCAATGAGCAGTTCTTC
TRBV30	.	TRBJ2-7	.	CAWSPDYPYEQYF	TGTGCCTGGAGTCCGGACTATCCCTACGAGCAGTACTTC
TRBV6-5	.	TRBJ1-6	once	CAICPSLYSPLHF	TGTGCCATCTGTCCGTCCCTTTATTCACCCCTCCACTTT
TRBV21-1	.	TRBJ1-1	.	CASSKVHRVVANSEAFF	TGTGCCAGCAGCAAAGTCCACAGGGTAGTGGCGAACTCTGAAGCTTTCTTT
TRBV5-1	TRBD1	TRBJ1-2	.	CASSKGASYGYTF	TGCGCCAGCAGCAAGGGGGCCAGCTATGGCTACACCTTC
TRBV2	.	TRBJ1-5	.	CASSESRAHLGNQPQHF	TGTGCCAGCAGTGAGAGCAGGGCACATCTTGGCAATCAGCCCCAGCATTTT
TRBV20-1	.	TRBJ1-2	.	CSASEIGGYTF	TGCAGTGCTAGCGAAATCGGTGGCTACACCTTC
TRBV5-6	.	TRBJ2-7	.	CASSLDSLYEQYF	TGTGCCAGCAGCTTGGACAGTTTGTACGAGCAGTACTTC
TRBV10-1	.	TRBJ2-2	once	CASMRGLDTGELFF	TGCGCCAGCATGCGGGGTCTGGACACCGGGGAGCTGTTTTTT
TRBV4-2	.	TRBJ2-5	.	CASTPTRVRQETQYF	TGTGCCAGCACTCCCACCAGGGTGAGGCAAGAGACCCAGTACTTC
TRBV19	TRBD1	TRBJ1-1	.	CASRSGQGKVGVEAFF	TGTGCCAGTAGGTCCGGACAGGGGAAGGTTGGGGTTGAAGCTTTCTTT
TRBV9	.	TRBJ1-1	.	CASSRDGGLTEAFF	TGTGCCAGCAGCAGAGACGGGGGGCTCACTGAAGCTTTCTTT
TRBV10-3	.	TRBJ2-2	.	CAISESYRATGELFF	TGTGCCATCAGTGAGTCCTACAGGGCCACCGGGGAGCTGTTTTTT
TRBV7-9	.	TRBJ1-4	.	CASSMDGSNEKLFF	TGTGCCAGCAGCATGGACGGGAGTAATGAAAAACTGTTTTTT
TRBV28	.	TRBJ1-2	.	CASSSRAYGYTF	TGTGCCAGCAGTTCCAGGGCATATGGCTACACCTTC
TRBV4-1	.	TRBJ2-7	.	CASSQVLQRAYEQYF	TGCGCCAGCAGCCAAGTGTTACAGCGGGCCTACGAGCAGTACTTC
TRBV2	.	TRBJ2-7	.	CASKRELASYEQYF	TGTGCCAGCAAGCGCGAGCTGGCGTCCTACGAGCAGTACTTC
TRBV6-6	.	TRBJ1-5	.	CASSYSSRLDQPQHF	TGTGCCAGCAGTTACTCATCCAGGCTCGATCAGCCCCAGCATTTT
TRBV3-1/TRBV3-2	.	TRBJ2-3	.	CASSHRWEDTQYF	TGTGCCAGCAGCCACCGGTGGGAGGATACGCAGTATTTT
TRBV18	.	TRBJ2-5	.	CASSPPGVRETQYF	TGTGCCAGCTCACCGCCGGGGGTGAGAGAGACCCAGTACTTC
TRBV30	.	TRBJ2-1	.	CAWSGPFNEQFF	TGTGCCTGGAGCGGTCCTTTCAATGAGCAGTTCTTC
TRBV30	TRBD1	TRBJ1-5	.	CAWSTRTGNQPQHF	TGTGCCTGGAGTACGCGGACAGGGAATCAGCCCCAGCATTTT
TRBV14	.	TRBJ2-7	.	CASSQEGGGSGEQYF	TGTGCCAGCAGCCAAGAAGGCGGAGGATCGGGCGAGCAGTACTTC
TRBV5-6	.	TRBJ1-3	.	CASSLRDNYRSGNTIYF	TGTGCCAGCAGCTTGCGGGACAACTATCGCTCTGGAAACACCATATATTTT
TRBV29-1	.	TRBJ2-2	.	CSVETNTGELFF	TGCAGCGTTGAAACTAACACCGGGGAGCTGTTTTTT
TRBV24-1	TRBD1	TRBJ1-2	.	CATSDSGQPTNYGYTF	TGTGCCACCAGTGATTCGGGACAGCCTACTAACTATGGCTACACCTTC
TRBV21-1	.	TRBJ2-7	.	CASSPGAGRPIHEQYF	TGTGCCAGCAGCCCCGGGGCGGGAAGGCCTATTCACGAGCAGTACTTC
TRBV27	.	TRBJ2-7	.	CASRQSLVGEQYF	TGTGCCAGTCGACAGAGTTTGGTAGGGGAGCAGTACTTC